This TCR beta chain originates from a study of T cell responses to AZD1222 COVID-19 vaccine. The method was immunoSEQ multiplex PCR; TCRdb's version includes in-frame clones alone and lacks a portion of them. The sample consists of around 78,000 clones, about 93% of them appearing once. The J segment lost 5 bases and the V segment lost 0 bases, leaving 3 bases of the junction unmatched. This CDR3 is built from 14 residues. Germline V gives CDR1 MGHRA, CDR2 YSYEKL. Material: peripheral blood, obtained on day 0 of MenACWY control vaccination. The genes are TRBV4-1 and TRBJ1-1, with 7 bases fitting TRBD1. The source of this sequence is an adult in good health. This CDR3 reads CASSQDPQGTEAFF. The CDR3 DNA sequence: TGCGCCAGCAGCCAAGATCCACAGGGGACTGAAGCTTTCTTT.